A single sample is the source of the 6 T cell receptor beta chains below, sequenced in a study of T cells in Graves' hyperthyroidism and ophthalmopathy. The TCR beta CDR3 regions underwent amplification using RNA transcripts as the source. Carried out on the TCR CDR3, a first-round RT-PCR used the HTBI primer set. TCRdb ran MiXCR on the multiplex PCR reads and lists one entry per CDR3 protein. This table has about 760,000 distinct CDR3 sequences, 35% appearing once. Sample: blood. Every receptor here comes from a middle-aged woman with Graves' hyperthyroidism.

This clonotype was observed many times. This chain links TRBV5-1 with TRBJ2-7; possibly TRBD1 for D (5 bases). From germline, CDR1 is SGHRS and CDR2 YFSETQ. The CDR3 loop spans 14 amino acids. V was pared by 4 bases and J by 3 bases, with 14 bases between. CDR3 loop: CASSPARGGYEQYF. CDR3 DNA sequence: TGCGCCAGCAGCCCAGCAAGGGGTGGCTACGAGCAGTACTTC.

This clonotype came up many times. V and J are TRBV7-8 and TRBJ2-2; D is perhaps TRBD2 (6 bases). Trimming took off 8 bases at V and 5 bases at J, with 12 bases between the two ends. The CDR3 extends over 13 amino acids. CDR1 is SGHVS and CDR2 is FQNEAQ in the germline V gene. The CDR3 region has the DNA TGTGCCAGCCTGGCGGGGTTAACCGGGGAGCTGTTTTTT. This translates into CASLAGLTGELFF. Full variable domain (remainder filled in from reference TRBV7-8 and TRBJ2-2): GAGVSQSPRYKVAKRGQDVALRCDPISGHVSLFWYQQALGQGPEFLTYFQNEAQLDKSGLPSDRFFAERPEGSVSTLKIQRTQQEDSAVYLCASLAGLTGELFFGEGSRLTVL.

In this sample, this clonotype turned up many times. This chain's CDR3 is CASSGRVLQPQHF. The CDR3 nucleotides read TGTGCCAGCAGCGGCAGGGTTCTACAGCCCCAGCATTTT. The chain carries TRBV7-2 and TRBJ1-5; TRBD1 is a possible D gene (5 bases). In germline, CDR1 is SGHTA, CDR2 FQGNSA. This CDR3 contains 13 residues. Trimming removed 5 bases from V and 7 bases from J, with 12 bases in between.

The rearrangement links TRBV10-3 to TRBJ1-5; no firm D call. V was shortened by 10 bases and J by 2 bases, with 12 bases between the two germline ends. The CDR3 sequence is 13 residues long. Germline CDR1 reads ENHRY; CDR2 reads SYGVKD. The CDR3 DNA follows: TGTGCCAGCATTGGGAACGGCAATCAGCCCCAGCATTTT. Its translation: CASIGNGNQPQHF.

This clonotype was seen only once. The chain employs TRBV11-2 and TRBJ2-7, with a weak D call TRBD1 (6 bases). This CDR3 comprises 13 residues. The germline V gene encodes CDR1 SGHAT and CDR2 FQNNGV. The V and J ends lost 11 bases and 2 bases respectively, with 16 bases between them. DNA for the CDR3: TGTGCCTGGGCCAGGGGAAACACCTACGAGCAGTACTTC. This codes for CAWARGNTYEQYF.

The chain carries TRBV5-6 and TRBJ2-2; a weak D match, TRBD1 (5 bases). CDR3 size: 15 residues. Germline V gene data show CDR1 as SGHDT and CDR2 as YYEEEE. Trimming left V 4 bases short and J 1 base short, with 11 bases between. The CDR3 spells CASSQGGWNTGELFF. As DNA, the CDR3 is TGTGCCAGCAGCCAGGGTGGTTGGAACACCGGGGAGCTGTTTTTT.